The 17 T cell receptor beta chains reported below all come from one sample, sequenced in a study of blood T cells in healthy people across ages. A second PCR of roughly 6 to 12 cycles used a sample-barcoded 5' primer and a J-beta primer mix. TCRdb re-analysed the 5' RACE reads in MiXCR, keeping a single row per CDR3 protein. The sample has about 1.6 million distinct CDR3 sequences, about 31% seen once. Sequencing was performed on blood. Receptors were obtained from a woman in her thirties in good health.

This clonotype occurred many times. CDR3 coding DNA: TGTGCCATCAGTAGACTAGCGGGAGATCGATATGAGCAGTTCTTC. Residues: CAISRLAGDRYEQFF. The chain carries TRBV10-3 and TRBJ2-1; 12 nucleotides line up with TRBD2. This CDR3 contains 15 residues. Germline V CDR1 and CDR2: ENHRY, SYGVKD. Trimming cost V 5 bases and J 8 bases; bases outside gene matches: 7.

J is TRBJ1-4 and V is TRBV20-1; 8 bases are a match to TRBD1. V lost 4 bases, J lost 6 bases, and 4 bases stayed unmatched. This CDR3 is 13 amino acids long. From germline, CDR1 is DFQATT and CDR2 SNEGSKA (reference sequence). Here the CDR3 DNA reads TGCAGTGCTACCCAGGGGGCCTATGAAAAACTGTTTTTT. It translates to CSATQGAYEKLFF.

As for this clonotype: Its ends do not fully match the called genes, so a read error is possible. The gene calls are TRBV7-8 and TRBJ1-6; 11 bases fit TRBD1. Germline V gives CDR1 SGHVS, CDR2 FQNEAQ. This CDR3 has 17 amino acids. In nucleotides, the CDR3 is TGTGCCAGCAGCTTAGTTCGGACAGGGGGCAAGGGATCACCCCCCCACTTT. This sequence encodes CASSLVRTGGKGSPPHF.

V is TRBV19 and J is TRBJ2-7; 7 bases line up with TRBD1. The trim removed 3 bases at V and 6 bases at J, leaving 8 bases unmatched. This CDR3 spans 14 amino acids. Looked up from germline, CDR1 is LNHDA and CDR2 is SQIVND (reference sequence). The DNA of the CDR3 is TGTGCCAGTAGTATCACCACCTCAGGGGGCGAGCAGTACTTC. Protein product: CASSITTSGGEQYF.

This clonotype was observed a few times. The junction and the germline gene differ at one end; a read error may be behind it. The V and J genes are TRBV9 and TRBJ2-1; no definite D call. The CDR3 consists of 14 residues. Germline CDR1 reads SGDLS; CDR2 reads YYNGEE. Here the CDR3 reads CASSTALGYDEQFF. The DNA for the CDR3 is TGTGCCAGCAGCACAGCGCTCGGCTACGATGAGCAGTTCTTC.

The table lists this clonotype with a few counts. This chain joins TRBV28 and TRBJ2-6, with D perhaps matching TRBD2 (6 bases). V was clipped by 6 bases and J by 1 base, with 13 bases between them. The CDR3 runs to 16 residues. CDR1 and CDR2 from the germline V gene are MDHEN and SYDVKM. DNA of the CDR3: TGTGCCAGCAGGGTCGGGGGTGAGTCTGGGGCCAACGTCCTGACTTTC. Amino acid sequence: CASRVGGESGANVLTF.

This chain connects TRBV28 to TRBJ2-3; D gene ambiguous. Germline V gene sequence: CDR1 MDHEN, CDR2 SYDVKM. With 1 base removed from V and 5 bases from J, the gap between germline ends came to 13 bases. This CDR3 comprises 15 residues. CDR3 sequence reads: CASSLSGGSRDTQYF. Written as DNA, the CDR3 is TGTGCCAGCAGTTTATCTGGCGGCTCGAGAGATACGCAGTATTTT.

This chain uses TRBV19 with TRBJ2-3; D is uncertain. The CDR3 spans 11 residues. V was trimmed by 3 bases and J by 6 bases, leaving 4 bases between them. Germline V gene data show CDR1 as LNHDA and CDR2 as SQIVND (reference sequence). CDR3 nucleotides: TGTGCCAGTAGTATGGTGGATACGCAGTATTTT. This sequence encodes CASSMVDTQYF.

The chain combines TRBV21-1 with TRBJ2-3; TRBD2 was called by the table and not checked on the DNA. TRBV21-1 is recorded as a pseudogene. CDR3 length: 16 amino acids. The CDR3 is CASRNSPSRETDTQYF. In nucleotides, the CDR3 is TGTGCCAGCAGAAACAGTCCCAGCAGAGAAACAGATACGCAGTATTTT.

The chain links TRBV10-2 to TRBJ2-7; the D gene is possibly TRBD2 (6 bases). Trimming pared 1 base from V and 4 bases from J, leaving 14 bases between. The CDR3 totals 15 residues. Germline lookup yields CDR1 WSHSY and CDR2 SAAADI. The CDR3 spells CASSEWVGGRYEQYF. DNA for the CDR3: TGCGCCAGCAGTGAGTGGGTGGGGGGTAGGTACGAGCAGTACTTC.

The sample holds a few counts of this clonotype. The rearrangement links TRBV20-1 to TRBJ2-5; D call uncertain. Trimming took 6 bases from V and 5 from J, leaving 13 bases between them. CDR3 length equals 12 residues. CDR1 and CDR2 from the germline V gene are DFQATT and SNEGSKA (reference sequence). CDR3 region: CSAPTSGETQYF. CDR3 DNA: TGCAGTGCACCCACGTCGGGTGAGACCCAGTACTTC.

This clonotype occurred once. V and J are TRBV21-1 and TRBJ2-1; the table's D call of TRBD1 was not tested on the DNA. TRBV21-1 is annotated as a pseudogene. This CDR3 has 17 residues. The CDR3 is CASSYRWGGFYYNEQFF. The CDR3 DNA reads as TGTGCCAGCAGCTACCGTTGGGGGGGGTTTTACTACAATGAGCAGTTCTTC.

V usage is TRBV6-1 and J usage is TRBJ1-2, with D perhaps TRBD1 (6 bases). Trimming pared 4 bases from V and 3 bases from J, leaving 24 bases between. The germline V gene has CDR1 MNHNS and CDR2 SASEGT. The CDR3 is made up of 18 amino acids. CDR3 residues: CASSGKQGGFGVYYGYTF. The CDR3 coding sequence is TGTGCCAGCAGTGGGAAACAGGGTGGATTTGGGGTATACTATGGCTACACCTTC.

At least ten counts were recorded for this clonotype. The gene calls are TRBV20-1 and TRBJ2-7; 10 bases are a match to TRBD1. The germline CDR1 and CDR2 sequences are DFQATT and SNEGSKA (reference sequence). The CDR3 runs 17 residues. Losses at the gene ends were 2 bases for V and 4 bases for J; bases not matched to a gene: 14. The CDR3 is CSARRAGTGEWSYEQYF. CDR3 nucleotides: TGCAGTGCTAGACGGGCTGGGACAGGGGAATGGTCATACGAGCAGTACTTC.

The table lists this clonotype with many counts. This chain connects TRBV15 to TRBJ2-5; 7 bases fit TRBD1. After removal of 5 bases from V and 0 bases from J, the junction contained 3 bases not matched to a gene. Germline CDR1 LNHNV, CDR2 YYDKDF (reference sequence). The CDR3 sequence is 14 residues long. CDR3: CATSLGQDQETQYF. CDR3 DNA sequence: TGTGCCACCAGCTTAGGACAGGACCAAGAGACCCAGTACTTC.

This clonotype was counted between two and nine times. CDR3 residues: CASSLGGGSREQFF. The CDR3 DNA sequence: TGTGCCAGCAGCTTAGGTGGAGGCTCCCGAGAGCAGTTCTTC. The gene calls are TRBV7-2 and TRBJ2-1; D possibly corresponds to TRBD2 (5 bases). V was pared by 1 base and J by 10 bases, with 14 bases between. Germline V CDR1 and CDR2: SGHTA, FQGNSA. This CDR3 contains 14 residues.

This clonotype was detected a few times. This rearrangement joins TRBV6-5 to TRBJ1-2; no clear D gene. V lost 0 bases to trimming and J lost 4 bases, with 24 bases between them. The CDR3 contains 19 residues. Per germline, CDR1 MNHEY and CDR2 SVGAGI. CDR3 sequence: CASSYSPKEALVLLYGYTF. The CDR3 DNA is TGTGCCAGCAGTTACTCGCCCAAGGAGGCGCTGGTTTTACTCTATGGCTACACCTTC.